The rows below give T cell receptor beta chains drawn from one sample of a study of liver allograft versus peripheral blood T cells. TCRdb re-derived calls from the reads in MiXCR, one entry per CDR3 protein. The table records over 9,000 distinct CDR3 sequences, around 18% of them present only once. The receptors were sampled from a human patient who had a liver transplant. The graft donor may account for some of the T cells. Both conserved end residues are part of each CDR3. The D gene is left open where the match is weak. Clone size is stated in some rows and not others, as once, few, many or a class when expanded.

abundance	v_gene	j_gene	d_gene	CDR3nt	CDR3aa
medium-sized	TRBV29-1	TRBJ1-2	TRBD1	TGCAGCGTCGATGACAGGGCTCTATTCTATGGCTACACCTTC	CSVDDRALFYGYTF
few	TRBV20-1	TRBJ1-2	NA	TGCAGTGCTAGAAATGACGGGACTAACTATGGCTACACCTTC	CSARNDGTNYGYTF
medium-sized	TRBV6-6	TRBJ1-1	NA	TGTGCCAGCAGTTTCTTACTAGAAGCTTTCTTT	CASSFLLEAFF
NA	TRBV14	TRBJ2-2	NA	TGTGCCAGCAGCCAAGCTACAGGGTGGTACACCTGGGAGCTGTTTTTT	CASSQATGWYTWELFF
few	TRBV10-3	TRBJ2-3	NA	TGTGCCATCAAAAGACAGAGTTCATCCACAGATACGCAGTATTTT	CAIKRQSSSTDTQYF
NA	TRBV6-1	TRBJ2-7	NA	TGTGCCAGCAGCGTTGACGGCTCCTACGAGCAGTACTTC	CASSVDGSYEQYF
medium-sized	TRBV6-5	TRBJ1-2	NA	TGTGCCAGCAGCCCACATCGGGGGGGTGGCTATGGCTACACCTTC	CASSPHRGGGYGYTF
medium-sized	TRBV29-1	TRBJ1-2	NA	TGCACCACTTGGTTAGCTCAGGCTAACTATGGCTACACCTTC	CTTWLAQANYGYTF
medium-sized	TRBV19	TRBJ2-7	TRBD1	TGTGCCAGTAGTAATCGAAACAGGGGACCCTACGAGCAGTACTTC	CASSNRNRGPYEQYF
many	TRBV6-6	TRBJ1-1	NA	TGTGCCAGCAGCCCCGGACGGTTGAACACTGAAGCTTTCTTT	CASSPGRLNTEAFF
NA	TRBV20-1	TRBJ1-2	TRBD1	TGCAGTGCTAGAGACGCAGGGGGGGATGACTATGGCTACACCTTC	CSARDAGGDDYGYTF
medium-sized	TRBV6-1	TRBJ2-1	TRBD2	TGTGCCAGCAGACACATCAAACTAGCGGGGGGCCATGAGCAGTTCTTC	CASRHIKLAGGHEQFF
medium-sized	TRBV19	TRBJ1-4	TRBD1	TGTGCCAGTAGTCAGGGACAGGGGAAAGAAAAACTGTTTTTT	CASSQGQGKEKLFF
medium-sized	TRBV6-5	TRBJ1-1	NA	TGTGCCAGCAGTTACGGGGGGGCAGGGAGCACTGAAGCTTTCTTT	CASSYGGAGSTEAFF
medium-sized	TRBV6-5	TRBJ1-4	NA	TGTGCCAGCAGCTACAGGGAGATCGGGGAAAAACTGTTTTTT	CASSYREIGEKLFF
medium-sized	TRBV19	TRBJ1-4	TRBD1	TGTGCCAGTAGTACACAGGGGACTAATGAAAAACTGTTTTTT	CASSTQGTNEKLFF
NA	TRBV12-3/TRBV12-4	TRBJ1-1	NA	TGTGCCAGCAGTTTTTTGTACACTGAAGCTTTCTTT	CASSFLYTEAFF
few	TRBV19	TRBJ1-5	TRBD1	TGTGCCAGTATGCCCTCACAGGGGGGTCAGCCCCAGCATTTT	CASMPSQGGQPQHF
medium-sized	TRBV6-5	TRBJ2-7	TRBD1	TGTGCCAGCAGTCCCTCCCCGACAGGGCTTACCTACGAGCAGTACTTC	CASSPSPTGLTYEQYF
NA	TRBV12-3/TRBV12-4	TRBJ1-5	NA	TGTGCCAGCAGTAGAGAGCATAGCAATCAGCCCCAGCATTTT	CASSREHSNQPQHF
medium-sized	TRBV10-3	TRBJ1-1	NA	TGTGCCATCAGTGAGGCACAGCTGAACGCTGAAGCTTTCTTT	CAISEAQLNAEAFF
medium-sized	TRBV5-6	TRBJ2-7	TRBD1	TGTGCCAGCAGCGACAGGGTAACCTACGAGCAGTACTTC	CASSDRVTYEQYF
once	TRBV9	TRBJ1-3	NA	TGTGCCAGCAGCGAATACAGGGCCTCCTCTGGAAACACCATATATTTT	CASSEYRASSGNTIYF